This record covers a single TCR beta chain. In the authors' workflow: Estimation of nucleated cell counts relied on the amplification of reference gene primers. Sequencing was performed with immunoSEQ multiplex PCR; in TCRdb, only in-frame clones are kept and a portion is missing. That table furnishes V, J and clone size, whereas the DNA furnished D and trimming. The data contain 93,000 or so clones, about 86% of them seen just once; the ten biggest clones take up less than 4.5%. The source of the sample is a study of blood T cell repertoires in COVID-19. At the level of the study: From the United States, Italy and Spain came samples of acute and convalescent COVID-19. In each case, the material was cDNA or gDNA derived from T cells, B-cell-depleted T cells, or PBMCs.

Looked up from germline, CDR1 is SQVTM and CDR2 is ANQGSEA. The CDR3 contains 14 residues. After removal of 6 bases from V and 0 bases from J, the junction contained 8 bases not matched to a gene. This TCR came from a human donor in a cohort sampled during active COVID-19. Sequences were obtained from peripheral blood. This rearrangement joins TRBV29-1 to TRBJ2-7; 7 bases align to TRBD1. The CDR3 DNA follows: TGCAGCGTAGGTGACAGGGCTGTCTCCTACGAGCAGTACTTC. Translation: CSVGDRAVSYEQYF.